One and the same sample provided the 14 T cell receptor beta chains below, sequenced in a study of beta chain features in type 1 diabetes. General study findings and limits: The study found moderately but significantly shorter TCRB CDR3s in all four CD4+ subsets of Type 1 diabetes patients.

No antigen has been assigned to these receptors. The sequenced template was cDNA made from the entire isolated RNA. Measured with immunoSEQ multiplex PCR; TCRdb has only the in-frame clones, and not every one. The table lists 150,000 or so clones, 8% to 9.5% of them singletons. The sequencing input was central memory CD4+ T cells from blood. The receptor set was obtained from a woman in her late teens or twenties with type 1 diabetes.

V and J are TRBV12-5 and TRBJ1-1; TRBD1 aligns across 9 bases. V was pared by 1 base and J by 4 bases, with 7 bases of the junction left unmatched. This CDR3 is 16 amino acids long. Germline V gene data show CDR1 as LGHNT and CDR2 as FRNRAP. CDR3 protein: CASGLDPGTGITEAFF. In nucleotides, the CDR3 is TGTGCTAGTGGTTTGGACCCCGGGACAGGGATCACTGAAGCTTTCTTT.

V and J are TRBV4-3 and TRBJ1-4; 8 nucleotides agree with TRBD1. This CDR3 spans 16 amino acids. V gave up 6 bases and J gave up 7 bases; unmatched junction bases: 13. The V gene's germline CDR1 is LGHNA and CDR2 YSLEER. The DNA of the CDR3 is TGCGCCAGCAGTCTTGACGGACAGGGCGGTGGTGAAAAACTGTTTTTT. It codes for CASSLDGQGGGEKLFF.

This clone has only a few counts. V is TRBV29-1 and J is TRBJ2-6, with a tentative D call TRBD2 (5 bases). V shed 4 bases and J shed 1 base, with 8 bases lying between them. The CDR3 has 14 amino acids. From germline, CDR1 is SQVTM and CDR2 ANQGSEA. The CDR3 loop is CSVGEGSGANVLTF. In DNA, the CDR3 is TGCAGCGTTGGTGAGGGATCTGGGGCCAACGTCCTGACTTTC.

This clone was picked up a small number of times. The rearrangement links TRBV2 to TRBJ2-1; maybe TRBD2 (6 bases). Per the germline V gene, CDR1 is SNHLY and CDR2 is FYNNEI. The CDR3 runs to 16 residues. V lost 10 bases, J lost 0 bases, and 19 bases lay in between. CDR3 bases: TGTGCCAACTTGGAGGGAGCGGGTAGCTCCTACAATGAGCAGTTCTTC. Translated, it gives CANLEGAGSSYNEQFF.

V gene TRBV7-8 combines with J gene TRBJ2-1; 10 nucleotides match TRBD1. The CDR3 has 15 amino acids. With 3 bases clipped from V and 9 bases from J, the junction kept 8 bases outside the gene matches. The germline V gene encodes CDR1 SGHVS and CDR2 FQNEAQ. CDR3 protein: CASSFRDRGRSEQFF. CDR3 DNA: TGTGCCAGCAGCTTCCGGGACAGGGGACGCAGTGAGCAGTTCTTC.

This chain joins TRBV9 and TRBJ2-6, with a possible D match to TRBD1 (5 bases). CDR3 size: 16 residues. Between the trimmed V and J ends, which lost 0 bases and 0 bases, there was a span of 7 bases. Per the germline V gene, CDR1 is SGDLS and CDR2 is YYNGEE. DNA of the CDR3: TGTGCCAGCAGCGTAGACCAGGGCTCTGGGGCCAACGTCCTGACTTTC. This sequence encodes CASSVDQGSGANVLTF.

The chain combines TRBV2 with TRBJ1-5, with a tentative D call TRBD1 (6 bases). Looked up from germline, CDR1 is SNHLY and CDR2 is FYNNEI. CDR3 length equals 15 residues. Trimming removed 5 bases from V and 7 bases from J, with 18 bases in between. The CDR3 nucleotides are TGTGCCAGCAGTCCGGAACAGGGTTTGGGACAGCCCCAGCATTTT. Protein sequence: CASSPEQGLGQPQHF.

The CDR3 region has the DNA TGTGCCAGCAGCTTAGCGCTAGCCCGCGGGGGGACCCAGTACTTC. It encodes CASSLALARGGTQYF. The chain couples TRBV7-2 to TRBJ2-5; 7 bases match TRBD2. With 0 bases clipped from V and 7 bases from J, the junction kept 8 bases outside the gene matches. CDR3 size: 15 residues. From germline, CDR1 is SGHTA and CDR2 FQGNSA.

This clone was counted only a few times. This chain joins TRBV9 and TRBJ1-2; 7 nucleotides align to TRBD1. V dropped 4 bases and J dropped 1; count of bases not matched to a gene: 1. This CDR3 comprises 13 residues. In germline, CDR1 is SGDLS, CDR2 YYNGEE. The CDR3 loop is CASSRDSNYGYTF. Written as DNA, the CDR3 is TGTGCCAGCAGCAGGGACAGTAACTATGGCTACACCTTC.

The genes are TRBV28 and TRBJ1-5, with D possibly being TRBD1 (5 bases). The V end lost 6 bases, the J end lost 7 bases, and 16 bases lay between the germline ends. CDR3 size: 14 residues. From germline, CDR1 is MDHEN and CDR2 SYDVKM. The CDR3 region is CASSTGGGWQPQHF. In nucleotides, the CDR3 is TGTGCCAGCAGCACCGGGGGGGGATGGCAGCCCCAGCATTTT. The full variable domain, in which reference TRBV28 and TRBJ1-5 provide the parts outside the CDR3, is DVKVTQSSRYLVKRTGEKVFLECVQDMDHENMFWYRQDPGLGLRLIYFSYDVKMKEKGDIPEGYSVSREKKERFSLILESASTNQTSMYLCASSTGGGWQPQHFGDGTRLSIL.

The chain combines TRBV7-8 with TRBJ1-3; D is uncertain. CDR3 length: 14 residues. The germline V and J ends were trimmed by 2 bases and 1 base, with 6 bases remaining between them. CDR1 SGHVS and CDR2 FQNEAQ come from the germline V gene. For the CDR3, the DNA is TGTGCCAGCAGCTTACAAGCGTCTGGAAACACCATATATTTT. Translation: CASSLQASGNTIYF.

This clone was found a few times. This sequence joins TRBV28 and TRBJ2-5; a possible D gene is TRBD1 (6 bases). Germline-derived CDR1 and CDR2 are MDHEN and SYDVKM. This CDR3 has 14 residues. The germline V and J ends were trimmed by 6 bases and 5 bases, with 16 bases remaining between them. CDR3: CASSTGPTMETQYF. CDR3 coding DNA: TGTGCCAGCAGCACAGGGCCCACGATGGAGACCCAGTACTTC.

This clone showed up just a few times. The chain joins TRBV4-3 to TRBJ1-4; D perhaps matches TRBD1 (6 bases). Trimming shortened V by 3 bases and J by 3 bases, and 8 bases separated the two germline ends. CDR1 is LGHNA, CDR2 YSLEER, per germline. CDR3 length: 14 amino acids. This CDR3 reads CASSQTGANEKLFF. The CDR3 region has the DNA TGCGCCAGCAGCCAGACAGGCGCTAATGAAAAACTGTTTTTT.

The chain carries TRBV10-1 and TRBJ1-3; D not certain. Germline-derived CDR1 and CDR2 are WNHNN and SYGVQD (reference sequence). This CDR3 has 16 residues. V gave up 4 bases and J gave up 0 bases, with 13 bases separating them. The CDR3 DNA follows: TGCGCCAGCAGTGTTGCAGATCAAAACTCTGGAAACACCATATATTTT. It specifies CASSVADQNSGNTIYF.